A selection of T cell receptor beta chains follows, all from one sample in a study of cytomegalovirus exposure and HLA in healthy donors. Using immunoSEQ multiplex PCR, the repertoire was profiled, and TCRdb retains in-frame clones only, with some absent. The repertoire table contains roughly 57,000 clones. The material sequenced was PBMCs. These receptors were taken from a man between 18 and 29 years old in good health and CMV-seropositive. Both conserved end residues are part of each CDR3. D genes are given only for firm matches.

d_call	j_call	cdr3_length	v_call	cdr3_aa	cdr3_nt
-	TRBJ2-1	16	TRBV4-1	CASSQDTQRALNEQFF	TGCGCCAGCAGCCAAGATACCCAGCGGGCCCTCAATGAGCAGTTCTTC
TRBD2	TRBJ2-2	17	TRBV27	CASSLDGTSSRTGELFF	TGTGCCAGCAGTTTAGACGGGACTAGCTCTCGGACCGGGGAGCTGTTTTTT
TRBD2	TRBJ2-5	15	TRBV7-9	CASSFSGRVEETQYF	TGTGCCAGCAGCTTTAGCGGGAGGGTCGAAGAGACCCAGTACTTC
-	TRBJ1-2	14	TRBV9	CASSQSDSPRGYTF	TGTGCCAGCAGCCAATCGGACAGCCCGAGGGGCTACACCTTC
TRBD2	TRBJ2-3	17	TRBV7-3	CASSLFPTREGSDTQYF	TGTGCCAGCAGCTTATTCCCGACAAGGGAGGGTTCGGATACGCAGTATTTT
TRBD1	TRBJ2-6	18	TRBV12-5	CASGDPGTGFSGANVLTF	TGTGCTAGTGGTGACCCCGGGACAGGATTCTCTGGGGCCAACGTCCTGACTTTC
-	TRBJ2-7	15	TRBV25-1	CASSESSVGAYEQYF	TGTGCCAGCAGTGAATCTTCCGTAGGAGCATACGAGCAGTACTTC
TRBD1	TRBJ1-5	14	TRBV19	CASSQSQGVQPQHF	TGTGCCAGTAGTCAGTCGCAGGGGGTTCAGCCCCAGCATTTT
-	TRBJ2-1	16	TRBV19	CASSMTDRGSYNEQFF	TGTGCCAGTAGTATGACAGACCGCGGCTCCTACAATGAGCAGTTCTTC
TRBD2	TRBJ2-3	16	TRBV5-4	CASSLEPGGLTDTQYF	TGTGCCAGCAGCTTGGAGCCGGGGGGACTCACAGATACGCAGTATTTT
TRBD2	TRBJ2-7	15	TRBV7-9	CASSALAGGGYEQYF	TGTGCCAGCAGCGCATTAGCGGGAGGTGGGTACGAGCAGTACTTC
-	TRBJ2-2	13	TRBV6-5	CASMSGDVGELFF	TGTGCCAGCATGTCAGGGGACGTCGGGGAGCTGTTTTTT
-	TRBJ1-1	14	TRBV14	CASSQDRVRGEAFF	TGTGCCAGCAGCCAAGACAGGGTGAGAGGTGAAGCTTTCTTT
-	TRBJ2-7	15	TRBV7-8	CASSLGRDPRYEQYF	TGTGCCAGCAGCTTAGGGAGAGACCCTCGGTACGAGCAGTACTTC
TRBD2	TRBJ2-1	13	TRBV6-5	CASSELGGDEQFF	TGTGCCAGCAGTGAGCTGGGGGGGGATGAGCAGTTCTTC
-	TRBJ1-5	13	TRBV10-1	CASSRDINQPQHF	TGCGCCAGCAGCCGGGACATCAATCAGCCCCAGCATTTT
-	TRBJ2-2	13	TRBV19	CASNDRDTGELFF	TGCGCCAGTAACGATAGGGACACCGGGGAGCTGTTTTTT
TRBD2	TRBJ2-2	16	TRBV30	CAWKTSGSVSTGELFF	TGTGCCTGGAAAACCAGCGGGAGTGTTAGCACCGGGGAGCTGTTTTTT
TRBD2	TRBJ2-7	15	TRBV9	CASSVGGLAGGEQYF	TGTGCCAGCAGCGTAGGAGGACTAGCGGGAGGCGAGCAGTACTTC
-	TRBJ1-6	14	TRBV27	CASSTGTSAAPLHF	TGTGCCAGCTCCACCGGGACATCGGCTGCACCCCTCCACTTT
TRBD2	TRBJ2-7	19	TRBV5-6	CASSRAGLAGLFDSYEQYF	TGTGCCAGCAGCCGTGCGGGACTAGCGGGACTATTCGACTCCTACGAGCAGTACTTC
TRBD2	TRBJ2-7	15	TRBV6-1	CASRTSGRARYEQYF	TGTGCCAGCAGGACTAGCGGGAGGGCAAGGTACGAGCAGTACTTC
TRBD1	TRBJ1-5	17	TRBV28	CASSLRQGAYSNQPQHF	TGTGCCAGCAGTCTCCGACAGGGAGCCTATAGCAATCAGCCCCAGCATTTT
TRBD1	TRBJ1-2	15	TRBV19	CASSIRGQGYYGYTF	TGTGCCAGTAGTATACGGGGACAGGGGTACTATGGCTACACCTTC
TRBD1	TRBJ1-1	15	TRBV5-1	CASSLGGQADTEAFF	TGCGCCAGCAGCTTGGGGGGACAGGCAGACACTGAAGCTTTCTTT
TRBD2	TRBJ2-1	16	TRBV25-1	CASSESTSGAYNEQFF	TGTGCCAGCAGTGAATCCACTAGCGGAGCCTACAATGAGCAGTTCTTC
-	TRBJ1-2	13	TRBV6-5	CASSYGPNYGYTF	TGTGCCAGCAGTTACGGGCCTAACTATGGCTACACCTTC
-	TRBJ1-1	14	TRBV6-1	CASSTGQMNTEAFF	TGTGCCAGCAGCACCGGACAGATGAACACTGAAGCTTTCTTT
-	TRBJ1-2	13	TRBV27	CASSSEAFYGYTF	TGTGCCAGCAGTTCTGAAGCGTTCTATGGCTACACCTTC
-	TRBJ2-7	14	TRBV6-1	CASSEWADSYEQYF	TGTGCCAGCAGTGAATGGGCAGACTCCTACGAGCAGTACTTC
-	TRBJ2-7	14	TRBV28	CASSPVGGTYEQYF	TGTGCCAGCAGTCCGGTGGGGGGAACCTACGAGCAGTACTTC
-	TRBJ2-5	13	TRBV6-1	CASSEAREETQYF	TGTGCCAGCAGTGAAGCCCGGGAAGAGACCCAGTACTTC
-	TRBJ2-7	17	TRBV30	CAWSVLRRAGSAYEQYF	TGTGCCTGGAGTGTTCTTAGGAGGGCCGGGAGCGCCTACGAGCAGTACTTC
TRBD1	TRBJ1-4	15	TRBV19	CAASRGRRTNEKLFF	TGTGCCGCCTCCAGGGGGCGCCGAACTAATGAAAAACTGTTTTTT
TRBD1	TRBJ1-2	16	TRBV29-1	CSVEDGGTGGGYGYTF	TGCAGCGTTGAAGATGGCGGGACAGGGGGCGGCTATGGCTACACCTTC
TRBD1	TRBJ1-1	13	TRBV28	CASYRGLRAEAFF	TGTGCCAGTTACAGGGGGCTAAGGGCTGAAGCTTTCTTT
-	TRBJ2-2	13	TRBV19	CASSWPSTGELFF	TGTGCCAGTAGTTGGCCTTCTACCGGGGAGCTGTTTTTT
-	TRBJ1-1	15	TRBV7-9	CASSLGDEGGTEAFF	TGTGCCAGCAGCTTAGGGGACGAAGGGGGCACTGAAGCTTTCTTT
TRBD1	TRBJ2-3	16	TRBV7-2	CASSLVGTGLTDTQYF	TGTGCCAGCAGCTTAGTGGGGACAGGCCTCACAGATACGCAGTATTTT
-	TRBJ2-2	15	TRBV5-4	CASSLGHINTGELFF	TGTGCCAGCAGCCTTGGACACATTAACACCGGGGAGCTGTTTTTT
-	TRBJ1-2	18	TRBV21-1	CASSKEGIGAAPVYGYTF	TGTGCCAGCAGCAAAGAAGGGATAGGGGCAGCGCCAGTATATGGCTACACCTTC
TRBD1	TRBJ1-2	14	TRBV5-4	CASSLGDRESGYTF	TGTGCCAGCAGCTTAGGGGACAGGGAGTCTGGCTACACCTTC
TRBD1	TRBJ1-2	14	TRBV5-1	CASSLEGALYGYTF	TGCGCCAGCAGCTTGGAGGGGGCACTCTATGGCTACACCTTC
TRBD1	TRBJ2-5	14	TRBV7-8	CASSPTGGKETQYF	TGTGCCAGCAGCCCGACAGGGGGAAAAGAGACCCAGTACTTC
-	TRBJ2-5	14	TRBV4-2	CASSQVGQSETQYF	TGTGCCAGCAGCCAAGTTGGGCAATCGGAGACCCAGTACTTC
-	TRBJ2-7	12	TRBV2	CASKAGPYEQYF	TGTGCCAGCAAGGCGGGTCCCTACGAGCAGTACTTC
-	TRBJ1-1	13	TRBV7-9	CAGSTTGTTEAFF	TGTGCCGGCAGCACCACAGGTACGACTGAAGCTTTCTTT
TRBD2	TRBJ2-2	19	TRBV19	CASSIPRLAGVANTGELFF	TGTGCCAGTAGTATTCCCAGGCTAGCGGGAGTTGCGAACACCGGGGAGCTGTTTTTT
TRBD1	TRBJ1-4	16	TRBV6-6	CASSSLQGETNEKLFF	TGTGCCAGCAGTAGTCTTCAGGGGGAGACTAATGAAAAACTGTTTTTT
-	TRBJ2-3	12	TRBV10-1	CASSGTQDTQYF	TGCGCCAGCAGTGGGACACAAGATACGCAGTATTTT
TRBD1	TRBJ2-7	14	TRBV11-2	CASSPGTGAYEQYF	TGTGCCAGCAGTCCCGGGACAGGGGCGTACGAGCAGTACTTC
TRBD2	TRBJ2-7	15	TRBV5-1	CASSLGLAGGDEQYF	TGCGCCAGCAGCTTGGGACTAGCGGGCGGGGACGAGCAGTACTTC
-	TRBJ1-1	14	TRBV28	CASSFGAMNTEAFF	TGTGCCAGCAGTTTCGGAGCGATGAACACTGAAGCTTTCTTT
TRBD2	TRBJ2-1	14	TRBV18	CASSPPSSGNEQFF	TGTGCCAGCTCACCACCGAGTAGCGGGAATGAGCAGTTCTTC
-	TRBJ2-7	16	TRBV27	CASSSPGHLSSYEQYF	TGTGCCAGCAGTTCCCCGGGACACCTGAGCTCCTACGAGCAGTACTTC
TRBD1	TRBJ2-3	16	TRBV25-1	CASSARPGQGTDTQYF	TGTGCCAGCAGTGCGCGACCGGGACAGGGCACAGATACGCAGTATTTT
TRBD2	TRBJ2-1	15	TRBV12-5	CASGLPTSGRDEQFF	TGTGCTAGTGGTTTGCCGACTAGCGGGAGAGATGAGCAGTTCTTC
-	TRBJ2-7	15	TRBV19	CASSIEVAERFEQYF	TGTGCCAGTAGTATAGAGGTAGCGGAAAGATTCGAGCAGTACTTC
-	TRBJ1-5	16	TRBV18	CASSPSTAVRNQPQHF	TGTGCCAGCTCACCATCAACGGCAGTCAGGAATCAGCCCCAGCATTTT